This TCR beta chain is from a study of T cells in Graves' hyperthyroidism and ophthalmopathy. Findings and limits, study-wide: Among clonotypes expanded in thyroid above 0.001, most were also found in blood.

V was clipped by 8 bases and J by 1 base, with 17 bases between them. CDR3 length equals 15 residues. CDR1 and CDR2 (germline): MNHNS, SASEGT. Regions amplified from RNA transcripts were the TCR beta CDR3 regions. The study used the HTBI primer set for a first-round RT-PCR of the TCR CDR3. MiXCR, run by TCRdb on the multiplex PCR reads, gives a single entry per CDR3 protein. Of around 340,000 distinct CDR3 sequences in the sample, approximately 15% were seen once. This clonotype was seen ten or more times. Antigen unknown. The chain has TRBV6-1 and TRBJ1-1; D might be TRBD1 (5 bases). What was sequenced was blood. The receptor was isolated from a woman in her twenties or thirties with Graves' hyperthyroidism. CDR3 sequence reads: CASVGARGANTEAFF. The CDR3 region has the DNA TGTGCCAGCGTTGGGGCTCGAGGGGCGAACACTGAAGCTTTCTTT.